This TCR beta chain derives from a study of blood T cell repertoires in COVID-19. CDR3 size: 13 residues. Germline CDR1 SGHDN, CDR2 FVKESK. The V gene lost 0 bases and the J gene lost 9 bases, with 9 bases spanning the gap. The data were produced by immunoSEQ multiplex PCR, yet TCRdb's version contains in-frame clones alone and is incomplete. The sample lists roughly 67,000 clones; approximately 87% were seen once. The clonotype was recovered from a woman aged 60-75 years with acute or convalescent COVID-19. The chain carries TRBV14 and TRBJ2-1; D not certain. Sequencing used peripheral blood. CDR3: CASSQEVRSEQFF. The CDR3, as DNA: TGTGCCAGCAGCCAAGAAGTTAGAAGTGAGCAGTTCTTC.